A single sample gave rise to the 7 T cell receptor beta chains below, sequenced in a study of control samples from healthy donors and cancer patients (TCRdb year 2020). Library creation used the immunoSEQ multiplex PCR assay. The table was pulled from immuneACCESS by TCRdb, which kept in-frame rearrangements only. Such tables lose some clones; where checked, under half of the loss comes from unresolved V genes, and the rest has no known cause. The sample table lists about 220,000 clones, about 94% of them with a count of one. Of the sample, approximately 1.4% is held by the ten largest clones. Sequenced: blood. The receptor set was obtained from a man aged 50 to 60 in good health.

The chain is built from TRBV19 and TRBJ2-3; D gene ambiguous. V was trimmed by 8 bases and J by 7 bases, leaving 7 bases between them. CDR3 length equals 10 residues. Germline V gene sequence: CDR1 LNHDA, CDR2 SQIVND (reference sequence). CDR3 in amino acids: CASVGNTQYF. The DNA of the CDR3 is TGTGCCAGTGTTGGCAATACGCAGTATTTT. The whole variable domain, remainder taken from reference TRBV19 and TRBJ2-3, is DGGITQSPKYLFRKEGQNVTLSCEQNLNHDAMYWYRQDPGQGLRLIYYSQIVNDFQKGDIAEGYSVSREKKESFPLTVTSAQKNPTAFYLCASVGNTQYFGPGTRLTVL.

The V gene is TRBV28, the J gene TRBJ2-5, with 9 bases matching TRBD1. The V segment lost 6 bases and the J segment 5 bases; nucleotides outside the gene matches: 16. This CDR3 spans 17 amino acids. The V gene's germline CDR1 is MDHEN and CDR2 SYDVKM. The CDR3 sequence is CASSTTGGGFDSETQYF. CDR3 coding DNA: TGTGCCAGCAGCACGACAGGGGGGGGCTTTGATTCGGAGACCCAGTACTTC.

The chain carries TRBV3-1 (or the pseudogene TRBV3-2) and TRBJ2-1; possibly TRBD1 or TRBD2 for D (6 bases each). Between the trimmed V and J ends, which lost 0 bases and 7 bases, there was a span of 10 bases. Germline CDR1 reads LGHDT; CDR2 reads YNNKEL (reference sequence). The CDR3 sequence is 14 residues long. The CDR3, as DNA: TGTGCCAGCAGCCAAGATGGGGGGCGGAATGAGCAGTTCTTC. It codes for CASSQDGGRNEQFF.

The chain has TRBV9 and TRBJ1-2; D is possibly TRBD1 (5 bases). CDR1 is SGDLS and CDR2 is YYNGEE in the germline V gene. The CDR3 has 14 amino acids. V lost 3 bases to trimming and J lost 8 bases, with 17 bases between them. CDR3 sequence reads: CASSAGTGNAGYTF. For the CDR3, the DNA is TGTGCCAGCAGCGCAGGGACCGGTAATGCCGGCTACACCTTC.

This clone was observed a few times. V and J are TRBV2 and TRBJ1-2; the D is unclear. The CDR3 covers 11 residues. Trimming cost V 6 bases and J 6 bases, with 8 bases left between them. Germline V gene data show CDR1 as SNHLY and CDR2 as FYNNEI. The CDR3 coding sequence is TGTGCCAGCAGCCTCGGACATGGCTACACCTTC. As protein: CASSLGHGYTF.

V usage is TRBV4-1 and J usage is TRBJ1-5; tentatively, D is TRBD1 (5 bases). Trimming removed 3 bases at V and 1 base at J, with 10 bases between. The CDR3 is 15 amino acids. Germline-derived CDR1 and CDR2 are MGHRA and YSYEKL. CDR3 DNA: TGCGCCAGCAGCCAGCAGGGCGGCAGCAATCAGCCCCAGCATTTT. It yields the protein CASSQQGGSNQPQHF.

The chain has TRBV18 and TRBJ1-5, with D unclear. There are 15 residues in the CDR3. CDR1 and CDR2 from the germline V gene are KGHSH and LQKENI. V shed 3 bases and J shed 0 bases, with 9 bases lying between them. In DNA, the CDR3 is TGTGCCAGCTCACCGGCGGCTTATAGCAATCAGCCCCAGCATTTT. It specifies CASSPAAYSNQPQHF.